This T cell receptor beta chain came from a study of metastatic and nonmetastatic thyroid tumors (TCRdb year 2020). Study-wide context: For patients with malignant and with benign thyroid disease, the researchers compared repertoires between peripheral blood samples and tumor or nodule tissue samples.

General conclusions and limits of the study: In both blood and tumor samples, malignant tumors were reported to have significantly higher TCR beta diversity than benign nodules.

None of the patients had been given any treatment before thyroid surgery. Patient clinical samples collected from about 2011 to 2018 were retrospectively analysed using T-cell receptor beta sequencing. This clone appeared many times. Its recognized antigen is unknown. No much larger clonotype is one base removed from it; base qualities were not supplied. Preparation of the library involved PCR. This sample was sequenced with an Illumina HiSeq 4000. High-throughput sequencing was used to profile the TCR beta-chain CDR3 region of every patient. Under the source paper's analysis protocol: A classifier to discriminate distant-metastatic papillary thyroid cancer patients was built from CDR3 differences across clinicopathological groups. To measure repertoire diversity the researchers used the Shannon index, while the Morisita-Horn index served to gauge how similar the tumor and blood repertoires were. TCRdb passed the public sequencing reads through fastp at Q25 and MiXCR, retaining productive beta sequences. For this entry, the V and J calls and clone size follow TCRdb and not the study's own pipeline. In all, the sample holds over 40,000 clones, and 20% to 25% of those were seen once. The ten largest make up roughly 3% of the sample.

This clonotype was sampled from a male donor with papillary thyroid cancer or a benign thyroid nodule (not recorded which). Some clones in this sample may be carry-over from other donors' samples. The specimen was blood.

The DNA sequence follows: TGTGCCAGCAGCTTATCCCAGGGGAATTCACCCCTCCACTTT. It translates to CASSLSQGNSPLHF. The chain links TRBV7-2 with TRBJ1-6, with a tentative D gene TRBD1 over 6 matching bases. V was cut back by 2 bases and J by 7 bases, leaving a gap of 9 bases between them. Reading the germline V gene gives CDR1 SGHTA and CDR2 FQGNSA. From cysteine to phenylalanine, the CDR3 is 14 amino acids long. The entry retains the CDR3 DNA only, 42 bases that are in frame from base 1.